Here is one T cell receptor (beta chain) with its context. The data originate from a study of blood T cell repertoires in COVID-19. Study at large: COVID-19 samples, acute and convalescent, were from the United States, Italy and Spain.

The CDR3 covers 11 residues. V lost 10 bases, J lost 4 bases, and 10 bases lay in between. The V gene's germline CDR1 is WSHSY and CDR2 SAAADI. TCRdb's table, derived via immunoSEQ multiplex PCR, lists solely in-frame clones and lacks some. The sample has 25,000 to 35,000 clones; 84% are singletons. The gene calls are TRBV10-2 and TRBJ1-1; possible D gene TRBD1, 5 bases. The sample comprised peripheral blood. The receptor was derived from an elderly woman with acute or convalescent COVID-19. This CDR3 reads CATTQGTEAFF. The CDR3 nucleotides read TGCGCCACCACCCAGGGCACTGAAGCTTTCTTT.